The 10 T cell receptor beta chains listed next were all sequenced from one sample in a study of blood T cell repertoires in COVID-19. Clones were sequenced by immunoSEQ multiplex PCR, and TCRdb holds only the in-frame ones, with some missing. This sample carries 30,000 to 40,000 clones, around nine tenths of them seen once, and the ten largest clones take about 32%. The sequenced sample was peripheral blood. These receptors were obtained from a man aged 65 to 85 with active COVID-19.

The genes are TRBV4-2 and TRBJ2-2; a possible D gene is TRBD1 (6 bases). Germline V gene data show CDR1 as LGHNA and CDR2 as YNFKEQ. V lost 3 bases and J lost 2, with 16 bases in between. This CDR3 comprises 17 residues. DNA of the CDR3: TGTGCCAGCAGCCACCGACCAAGAGGGGGAAACACCGGGGAGCTGTTTTTT. It encodes CASSHRPRGGNTGELFF.

J is TRBJ1-5 and V is TRBV20-1; 8 positions agree with TRBD1. Germline CDR1 DFQATT, CDR2 SNEGSKA (reference sequence). This CDR3 has 14 residues. V shed 3 bases, J shed 3 bases, and the junction held 4 bases outside the gene matches. The DNA of the CDR3 is TGCAGTGCTAGTACGGACAGGGACAATCAGCCCCAGCATTTT. It specifies CSASTDRDNQPQHF.

The gene calls are TRBV9 and TRBJ2-6, with D unresolved. Germline lookup yields CDR1 SGDLS and CDR2 YYNGEE. Trimming pared 2 bases from V and 4 bases from J, leaving 13 bases between. The CDR3 runs 16 residues. The CDR3, as DNA: TGTGCCAGCAGCGTGAGGTCTGGTACCGGGGCCAACGTCCTGACTTTC. This translates into CASSVRSGTGANVLTF.

This clone was found a few times. V is TRBV29-1 and J is TRBJ1-2; D gene unclear. The CDR3 contains 12 residues. Per the germline V gene, CDR1 is SQVTM and CDR2 is ANQGSEA. V lost 4 bases and J lost 4, with 10 bases in between. The CDR3 sequence: CSVVVSGYGYTF. The CDR3, as DNA: TGCAGCGTTGTCGTGTCCGGCTATGGCTACACCTTC.

V and J are TRBV10-1 and TRBJ2-1; D is perhaps TRBD2 (6 bases). Looked up from germline, CDR1 is WNHNN and CDR2 is SYGVQD (reference sequence). V gave up 4 bases and J gave up 10 bases, with 14 bases separating them. This CDR3 region has 13 residues. Here the CDR3 reads CASSGISGPEQFF. CDR3 nucleotides: TGCGCCAGCAGTGGGATTAGCGGCCCCGAGCAGTTCTTC.

This rearrangement joins TRBV28 to TRBJ2-5, with D possibly being TRBD2 (5 bases). The CDR3 is 12 amino acids. The germline V gene encodes CDR1 MDHEN and CDR2 SYDVKM. V was shortened by 5 bases and J by 6 bases, with 10 bases between the two germline ends. CDR3 region: CASSLEGKTQYF. CDR3 sequence (DNA): TGTGCCAGCAGTCTTGAGGGCAAGACCCAGTACTTC. Complete variable domain (other parts from reference TRBV28 and TRBJ2-5): DVKVTQSSRYLVKRTGEKVFLECVQDMDHENMFWYRQDPGLGLRLIYFSYDVKMKEKGDIPEGYSVSREKKERFSLILESASTNQTSMYLCASSLEGKTQYFGPGTRLLVL.

CDR3 residues: CASSHADRGGTNEKLFF. The CDR3 DNA is TGCGCCAGCAGCCATGCGGACAGGGGGGGTACTAATGAAAAACTGTTTTTT. V usage is TRBV4-1 and J usage is TRBJ1-4; 10 bases are shared with TRBD1. V trimming: 3 bases; J trimming: 2 bases; junction bases outside the gene matches: 6. The CDR3 runs 17 residues. Germline V lookup: CDR1 MGHRA, CDR2 YSYEKL.

The chain carries TRBV28 and TRBJ2-7; TRBD1 matches 7 bases. CDR3 length: 15 amino acids. Germline CDR1 is MDHEN and CDR2 is SYDVKM. V lost 6 bases to trimming and J lost 5 bases; unmatched junction nucleotides: 13. The CDR3 reads CASRSWDSPVHEQYF. The CDR3 DNA sequence: TGTGCCAGCAGGTCATGGGACAGTCCCGTTCACGAGCAGTACTTC.

The chain recombines TRBV4-2 with TRBJ2-3, with TRBD1 matching 8 bases. CDR3 length: 18 residues. CDR1 is LGHNA, CDR2 YNFKEQ, per germline. The ends lost 0 bases at V and 2 bases at J; junction bases unmatched: 10. The CDR3 DNA is TGTGCCAGCAGCCAAGAAGTTTCCACAGGGGGAAACACAGATACGCAGTATTTT. Translated, it gives CASSQEVSTGGNTDTQYF.

This chain connects TRBV7-2 to TRBJ2-1; TRBD2 aligns across 12 bases. Per germline, CDR1 SGHTA and CDR2 FQGNSA. With V trimmed by 5 bases and J by 6 bases, 8 bases remained unmatched. The length of the CDR3 is 16 residues. The CDR3 sequence: CASSPPGLAGSNEQFF. In DNA, the CDR3 is TGTGCCAGCAGCCCCCCGGGACTAGCGGGCTCCAATGAGCAGTTCTTC. Variable domain in full (rest from reference TRBV7-2 and TRBJ2-1): GAGVSQSPSNKVTEKGKDVELRCDPISGHTALYWYRQSLGQGLEFLIYFQGNSAPDKSGLPSDRFSAERTGGSVSTLTIQRTQQEDSAVYLCASSPPGLAGSNEQFFGPGTRLTVL.